The clone carrying this T cell receptor beta chain was seen at least ten times. The antigen remains undetermined. CDR3 length equals 15 residues. From germline, CDR1 is MNHNS and CDR2 SASEGT. Trimming removed 0 bases at V and 3 bases at J, with 12 bases between. The sample belongs to a study of T-cell reconstitution after alpha-beta-depleted transplantation in children. Findings and limits, study-wide: T-cell numbers and diversity, one year after transplant, stemmed largely from T cells that were newly produced. Expanded graft clones, several hundred of them, were reportedly the source of alpha-beta T cells about two months after transplant.

The authors prepared the TCRbeta library with unique molecular identifiers. TCRdb re-called the PCR reads with MiXCR, one entry per CDR3 protein. The sample has around 15,000 distinct CDR3 sequences; over 5% are singletons. The gene calls are TRBV6-1 and TRBJ2-7; tentatively, D is TRBD2 (6 bases). This receptor was identified in a boy aged 5-17 years with acute lymphoblastic leukemia, due to receive a stem cell transplant. This specimen consisted of PBMCs, obtained before TCRalphabeta/CD19-depleted stem cell transplant. DNA of the CDR3: TGTGCCAGCAGTGAAGCCGGGGGAGGAGACTACGAGCAGTACTTC. As protein: CASSEAGGGDYEQYF.